The subject of this entry is one T cell receptor beta chain. Its antigen is not yet known. No qualities accompany the bases; no much larger clone lies one base away. Other DNA sequences in this sample translate to the same CDR3. The sample originates from a study of pediatric ulcerative colitis (dated by TCRdb to the late 2010s). At the level of the whole study: Of the ulcerative colitis patients, roughly 7 had pancolitis and two had left-sided colitis, and histology in every patient was consistent with ulcerative colitis. By Pediatric Ulcerative Colitis Activity Index, a couple of patients had mild disease, several had moderate disease and three had acute severe colitis. Roughly ten newly diagnosed, treatment-naive pediatric ulcerative colitis patients and a handful of non-IBD control children each provided paired blood and rectal samples. Overall study results and their limits: For technical reasons, the blood samples of a couple of patients yielded substantially fewer templates, so those samples were excluded from the blood-rectal overlap analysis. Compared with controls, ulcerative colitis patients showed significantly higher autologous blood-rectal clonal overlap, a finding that suggests increased T cell trafficking to inflamed tissue. A couple of rectal CDR3 clonotypes were found in every ulcerative colitis patient but in no control. The healthy control group was small, with only a few individuals. Features of the rectal repertoire distinguished controls, mild-moderate colitis patients and acute severe colitis patients, and in acute severe colitis, rectal diversity was reduced because of clonal expansions. Repertoires were derived from total lymphocyte DNA, so rare subsets such as regulatory T cells may have patterns not reflected.

From the germline V gene, CDR1 is MGHDK and CDR2 is SYGVNS. From the cysteine through the phenylalanine, the CDR3 covers 13 amino acids. The only DNA kept is the CDR3, 39 bases in frame from the first base. V is reduced by 2 bases and J by 6 bases, leaving a spacing of 8 bases between them. Using the immunoSEQ TRB Survey service, rearranged CDR3 beta regions were amplified from genomic DNA with multiplex V and J primers. To keep sequencing depth equal across samples, survey-level depth of up to 500,000 reads per sample was applied. The libraries were purified, combined into pools and sequenced with Illumina technology. Turning to the authors' computational methods: immunoSEQ online tools were used for productive clonality, sample overlap, pairwise scatters, CDR3 beta length, V/D/J gene usage and productiveness. Calculated diversity was defined as the number of unique rearrangements divided by total templates times 100, and Shannon and Simpson indices were additionally computed. Principal component analysis was performed on Z-score normalized data with the R prcomp function and the ggbiplot package. Morisita's index was used to measure clonal overlap between blood and rectum within each subject. TCRdb provides this immuneACCESS table in a form limited to in-frame rearrangements. Some clones are lacking; in checked studies, under half of them reflect an unresolved V gene, and why the rest are absent is not known. The DNA was the basis for D and trimming; V, J and clone size are from that table. Recorded for this sample are roughly 64,000 clones; about 86% of them occurred a single time. The ten largest clones capture around 3.6% of the sample.

No immunosuppressive medication had been given to the ulcerative colitis patients before the diagnostic colonoscopy. Blood was sampled at the time of the colonoscopy. The Wizard kit (Promega) was used to extract genomic DNA from both blood and intestinal samples. Recombination linked TRBV25-1 to TRBJ2-4; the D gene remains uncertain. The receptor's source is a boy aged 5 to 17 with severe ulcerative colitis. The sequencing input was blood. Here the CDR3 is given as CASSEPVGNIQYF. The sequence in DNA is TGTGCCAGCAGTGAACCCGTGGGAAACATTCAGTACTTC.